This T cell receptor (beta chain) emerged from a study of T cells in Graves' hyperthyroidism and ophthalmopathy. Study background: Peripheral blood was taken when the disease was first diagnosed, before any treatment began. Overall study findings and caveats: Most clonotypes expanded in thyroid above 0.001 were likewise present in blood.

Researchers took RNA transcripts and amplified the TCR beta CDR3 regions from them. The HTBI primer set drove a first-round RT-PCR of the TCR CDR3. One entry per CDR3 protein results from TCRdb running MiXCR on the multiplex PCR reads. This table holds some 270,000 distinct CDR3 sequences, approximately 13% found once. About this clonotype: Its target is unknown.

This CDR3 region has 16 residues. Looked up from germline, CDR1 is LGHDT and CDR2 is YNNKEL (reference sequence). J lost 3 bases, V lost 4 bases, and 4 bases had no gene match. The chain joins TRBV3-1 to TRBJ2-1, with 12 bases lining up with TRBD2. The clonotype comes from a woman in her thirties or forties with Graves' hyperthyroidism. Sequenced material: blood. The CDR3 spells CASSRTSGRNYNEQFF. Written as DNA, the CDR3 is TGTGCCAGCAGCCGCACTAGCGGGAGGAACTACAATGAGCAGTTCTTC.